One and the same sample provided the 9 T cell receptor beta chains below, sequenced in a study of beta chain features in type 1 diabetes. Findings and limits, study-wide: Patients with Type 1 diabetes showed moderately but significantly shorter TCRB CDR3s in all four CD4+ subsets.

Expressed TCRB transcripts were sequenced, since all the RNA that had been isolated was reverse transcribed. Sequencing used immunoSEQ multiplex PCR; TCRdb keeps in-frame clones, though not all of them. The data hold roughly 100,000 clones, with 25% to 35% observed a single time. Their antigens remain unidentified. The specimen sequenced was central memory CD4+ T cells from blood. These receptors were obtained from a woman between 18 and 29 years old with type 1 diabetes.

This chain joins TRBV5-1 and TRBJ2-1; 7 positions agree with TRBD2. Germline V gene lookup returns CDR1 SGHRS and CDR2 YFSETQ. The junction had 14 bases not matched to a gene; V was cut back by 4 bases and J by 10 bases. The CDR3 totals 15 residues. The CDR3 sequence: CASSPASVGGGEQFF. Here the CDR3 DNA reads TGCGCCAGCAGCCCTGCTAGCGTGGGGGGAGGGGAGCAGTTCTTC.

V is TRBV6-1 and J is TRBJ2-3; D may be TRBD2 (6 bases). Trimming removed 5 bases at V and 3 bases at J, with 12 bases between. The CDR3 has 14 amino acids. Germline-derived CDR1 and CDR2 are MNHNS and SASEGT. Here the CDR3 DNA reads TGTGCCAGCAGTTTGGCGGGACTGACAGATACGCAGTATTTT. Residues: CASSLAGLTDTQYF.

The chain uses TRBV5-1 and TRBJ2-1; a weak D match, TRBD1 (6 bases). CDR1 and CDR2 (germline): SGHRS, YFSETQ. This CDR3 has 13 amino acids. V shed 4 bases and J shed 9 bases, with 14 bases lying between them. In DNA form, the CDR3 reads TGCGCCAGCAGCCCTACAGGGACCGGTGAGCAGTTCTTC. Encoded protein: CASSPTGTGEQFF.

This clone was recorded a few times. The chain uses TRBV19 and TRBJ1-2, with TRBD1 identical over 9 bases. The CDR3 sequence is 17 residues long. V dropped 1 base and J dropped 5; count of bases not matched to a gene: 11. The germline CDR1 and CDR2 sequences are LNHDA and SQIVND (reference sequence). CDR3 residues: CASSIGRDRVSGYGYTF. DNA of the CDR3: TGTGCCAGTAGTATAGGAAGGGACAGGGTGAGCGGATATGGCTACACCTTC.

The chain carries TRBV6-5 and TRBJ1-1; D gene unclear. The germline V gene encodes CDR1 MNHEY and CDR2 SVGAGI. V dropped 10 bases and J dropped 0 bases, with 12 bases sitting between them. The CDR3 covers 13 residues. The CDR3 sequence is CATHPRVNTEAFF. The CDR3 DNA reads as TGTGCCACCCACCCCCGGGTGAACACTGAAGCTTTCTTT.

This clone came up many times. This chain joins TRBV2 and TRBJ2-4; the match to TRBD1 covers 7 bases. V shed 6 bases and J 8 bases; nucleotides not matched to a gene: 10. The CDR3 totals 14 residues. In germline, CDR1 is SNHLY, CDR2 FYNNEI. CDR3 region: CASRGSRGQDIQYF. The CDR3 DNA reads TGTGCCAGCAGGGGATCTAGGGGGCAGGACATTCAGTACTTC.

The gene calls are TRBV2 and TRBJ1-1; D gene uncertain. With 4 bases removed from V and 6 bases from J, the gap between germline ends came to 9 bases. This CDR3 is built from 12 residues. CDR1 and CDR2 (germline): SNHLY, FYNNEI. CDR3 sequence reads: CASSGRAAEAFF. In DNA form, the CDR3 reads TGTGCCAGCAGTGGTAGAGCGGCTGAAGCTTTCTTT.

The chain couples TRBV2 to TRBJ1-3, with 8 bases lining up with TRBD1. J was trimmed by 0 bases and V by 6 bases; bases with no gene match: 4. The germline gives CDR1 SNHLY, CDR2 FYNNEI. CDR3 length: 15 amino acids. CDR3 nucleotides: TGTGCCAGCAGGCTAGACAGGGGCTCTGGAAACACCATATATTTT. Encoded protein: CASRLDRGSGNTIYF.

This rearrangement joins TRBV2 to TRBJ2-2; maybe TRBD2 (5 bases). CDR3 length: 15 amino acids. The germline V and J ends were trimmed by 6 bases and 4 bases, with 15 bases remaining between them. In germline, CDR1 is SNHLY, CDR2 FYNNEI. The CDR3 loop reads CASREIRTRTGELFF. As DNA, the CDR3 is TGTGCCAGCAGAGAAATTAGGACTCGCACCGGGGAGCTGTTTTTT. Variable domain in full (rest from reference TRBV2 and TRBJ2-2): EPEVTQTPSHQVTQMGQEVILRCVPISNHLYFYWYRQILGQKVEFLVSFYNNEISEKSEIFDDQFSVERPDGSNFTLKIRSTKLEDSAMYFCASREIRTRTGELFFGEGSRLTVL.